The 20 T cell receptor beta chains below all came from one sample that was sequenced in a study of T-cell memory formation after mild COVID-19 (dated by TCRdb to the early 2020s). Receptor amplification or capture employed 5' RACE. The reads were generated on an Illumina NovaSeq 6000. Using fastp at Q25 and MiXCR, TCRdb reprocessed the public reads and kept productive beta chains. Each record represents a unique CDR3 protein, reported with the most common genes and DNA among its rows. The sample table holds 500,000 to 600,000 distinct CDR3 sequences, of which approximately 18% were seen once. The leading ten clones occupy more than 10% of the sample. The sample was PBMCs or a T cell subset sorted from them (not recorded which). These receptors were collected from an adult woman who had mild COVID-19 (a few samples of this study predate the infection). The sample titles of this study are shuffled in the database, so cell type and time point are left out; the donor was told from shared clones.

The CDR3 sequence: CASSRLGQGGTGELFF. CDR3 DNA sequence: TGTGCCAGCAGCCGACTCGGACAGGGTGGAACCGGGGAGCTGTTTTTT. The genes are TRBV4-2 and TRBJ2-2; 8 positions agree with TRBD1. Unmatched junction bases numbered 9, after V lost 4 bases and J lost 5 bases. The CDR3 is made up of 16 amino acids. Germline-derived CDR1 and CDR2 are LGHNA and YNFKEQ.

The gene calls are TRBV12-3 or TRBV12-4 and TRBJ1-4; no clear D. The CDR3 spans 12 residues. V dropped 6 bases and J dropped 3 bases, with 5 bases sitting between them. CDR3 loop: CASSRPNEKLFF. DNA of the CDR3: TGTGCCAGCAGCCGGCCTAATGAAAAACTGTTTTTT.

This clonotype occurred a few times. The J gene is TRBJ1-1, the V gene TRBV6-5; unclear D gene. V lost 2 bases and J lost 9, with 7 bases in between. Germline CDR1 reads MNHEY; CDR2 reads SVGAGI. The CDR3 totals 11 residues. The CDR3 spells CASSYGFQAFF. The CDR3 DNA reads as TGTGCCAGCAGTTACGGGTTTCAAGCTTTCTTT.

The J gene is TRBJ1-2, the V gene TRBV7-9; tentatively, D is TRBD1 (6 bases). Germline assignment: CDR1 SEHNR and CDR2 FQNEAQ (reference sequence). The V end was cut by 2 bases, the J end by 6 bases, with 10 bases between. The CDR3 is 13 amino acids. The CDR3 DNA is TGTGCCAGCAGCTTATCAACAGGGAATGGCTACACCTTC. Its translation is CASSLSTGNGYTF.

This chain links TRBV25-1 with TRBJ2-3; weak D call: TRBD1 (6 bases). Germline-derived CDR1 and CDR2 are MGHDK and SYGVNS. The CDR3 length is 15 residues. V gave up 1 base and J gave up 5 bases, with 13 bases separating them. Here the CDR3 reads CASSESQGRKDTQYF. The CDR3 coding sequence is TGTGCCAGCAGTGAATCCCAGGGGCGGAAAGATACGCAGTATTTT.

The chain carries TRBV3-1 and TRBJ2-1; 12 bases agree with TRBD1. This CDR3 comprises 16 residues. With 5 bases clipped from V and 8 bases from J, the junction kept 10 bases outside the gene matches. CDR1 and CDR2 (germline): LGHDT, YNNKEL (reference sequence). DNA for the CDR3: TGTGCCAGCAGCGCCCAGGGACAGGGGGCCTTGGATGAGCAGTTCTTC. Translation: CASSAQGQGALDEQFF.

This clonotype was detected only a few times. The J gene is TRBJ2-2, the V gene TRBV5-6, with no clear D. This CDR3 contains 17 residues. Between the trimmed V and J ends, which lost 2 bases and 0 bases, there was a span of 14 bases. From germline, CDR1 is SGHDT and CDR2 YYEEEE. The CDR3 nucleotides are TGTGCCAGCAGCTTACGGATGAGGTTCGCGAACACCGGGGAGCTGTTTTTT. Translated, it gives CASSLRMRFANTGELFF.

The table lists this clonotype with a few counts. J is TRBJ2-7 and V is TRBV20-1, with 8 bases fitting TRBD2. This CDR3 region has 14 residues. V gave up 4 bases and J gave up 2 bases; unmatched junction bases: 7. From germline, CDR1 is DFQATT and CDR2 SNEGSKA (reference sequence). Here the CDR3 reads CSAISRGEAYEQYF. In DNA form, the CDR3 reads TGCAGTGCTATCTCGCGGGGGGAGGCCTACGAGCAGTACTTC.

The rearrangement links TRBV14 to TRBJ2-1, with 7 bases that match TRBD1. Looked up from germline, CDR1 is SGHDN and CDR2 is FVKESK. This CDR3 has 14 amino acids. Trimming cost V 4 bases and J 6 bases; bases outside gene matches: 6. CDR3 bases: TGTGCCAGCAGCCGAATAGGGGGCGGCAATGAGCAGTTCTTC. Protein: CASSRIGGGNEQFF.

In its sample, this clonotype was seen a few times. This rearrangement joins TRBV6-5 to TRBJ2-1; D is ambiguous. The V gene lost 10 bases and the J gene lost 9 bases, with 13 bases spanning the gap. Germline CDR1 reads MNHEY; CDR2 reads SVGAGI. This CDR3 spans 11 amino acids. CDR3 DNA sequence: TGTGCCACTACCCATTTAGGTGAGCAGTTCTTC. Residues: CATTHLGEQFF.

The V call is TRBV19, the J call TRBJ1-1, with TRBD1 matching 9 bases. Germline-derived CDR1 and CDR2 are LNHDA and SQIVND (reference sequence). The CDR3 has 15 residues. Unmatched junction bases numbered 8, after V lost 5 bases and J lost 4 bases. In nucleotides, the CDR3 is TGTGCCAGTAGTTTCCCACAGGGGGCTGGCACTGAAGCTTTCTTT. Translation: CASSFPQGAGTEAFF.

In regard to this clonotype: The junction departs from germline at one end; a sequencing error may be responsible. This sequence joins TRBV12-3 or TRBV12-4 and TRBJ1-1, with D perhaps matching TRBD1 (5 bases). CDR3 length equals 14 residues. CDR3 nucleotide sequence: TGTGCCAGCAGGATAGGGCAGGGAGGGACTGAAGATTTCTTT. Residues: CASRIGQGGTEDFF.

This chain links TRBV12-3 or TRBV12-4 with TRBJ1-2; 8 bases agree with TRBD1. This CDR3 is built from 12 residues. Losses at the gene ends were 5 bases for V and 8 bases for J; bases not matched to a gene: 4. CDR3 bases: TGTGCCAGCAGTCGGACAGGGCGAGGCTACACCTTC. Translating it yields CASSRTGRGYTF.

This clonotype was recorded a few times. CDR3 loop: CASSQGGQGERAYEQYF. The CDR3 DNA sequence: TGCGCCAGCAGCCAAGGGGGACAGGGAGAGCGGGCCTACGAGCAGTACTTC. The chain recombines TRBV4-1 with TRBJ2-7; 9 bases fit TRBD1. The V segment lost 1 base and the J segment 2 bases; nucleotides outside the gene matches: 9. Per germline, CDR1 MGHRA and CDR2 YSYEKL. This CDR3 region has 17 residues.

In this sample, this clonotype turned up once. V usage is TRBV20-1 and J usage is TRBJ2-2; TRBD1 is a possible D gene (6 bases). CDR3 length: 16 amino acids. V was clipped by 3 bases and J by 2 bases, with 16 bases between them. CDR1 and CDR2 from the germline V gene are DFQATT and SNEGSKA (reference sequence). Written as DNA, the CDR3 is TGCAGTGCTAGGGGGGCCGGGACGGGTAACACCGGGGAGCTGTTTTTT. This translates into CSARGAGTGNTGELFF.

This clonotype was observed at least ten times. This CDR3 is CASSLPQGPETQYF. In DNA form, the CDR3 reads TGTGCCAGCAGCTTACCGCAGGGCCCAGAGACCCAGTACTTC. The gene calls are TRBV7-6 and TRBJ2-5; maybe TRBD1 (5 bases). Trimming cost V 2 bases and J 4 bases, with 11 bases left between them. There are 14 residues in the CDR3. Germline lookup yields CDR1 SGHVS and CDR2 FNYEAQ.

This clonotype came up a few times. The chain carries TRBV20-1 and TRBJ1-6; D uncertain. This CDR3 spans 15 amino acids. Trimming stripped 0 bases from V and 8 bases from J, with 14 bases between. CDR1 is DFQATT and CDR2 is SNEGSKA in the germline V gene (reference sequence). CDR3 sequence: CSARDPEVADSPLHF. Written as DNA, the CDR3 is TGCAGTGCTAGAGATCCCGAAGTTGCCGATTCACCCCTCCACTTT.

The genes are TRBV4-1 and TRBJ2-7; 10 nucleotides match TRBD2. This CDR3 has 15 residues. Trimming cost V 1 base and J 3 bases; bases outside gene matches: 3. Germline V gene lookup returns CDR1 MGHRA and CDR2 YSYEKL. CDR3 DNA: TGCGCCAGCAGCCAAGTCGCTAGCGGGAGCTACGAGCAGTACTTC. This encodes CASSQVASGSYEQYF.

The CDR3 is CASSRWRGESANNSPLHF. For the CDR3, the DNA is TGCGCCAGCAGTCGTTGGAGGGGTGAGAGTGCGAATAATTCACCCCTCCACTTT. This rearrangement joins TRBV4-1 to TRBJ1-6, with a possible D match to TRBD1 (5 bases). Germline V gene lookup returns CDR1 MGHRA and CDR2 YSYEKL. The CDR3 loop spans 18 amino acids. With 6 bases removed from V and 5 bases from J, the gap between germline ends came to 23 bases.

The chain uses TRBV5-1 and TRBJ2-7, with D hard to call. The V end was cut by 0 bases, the J end by 4 bases, with 14 bases between. Germline values: CDR1 SGHRS, CDR2 YFSETQ. The CDR3 has 15 residues. CDR3 DNA sequence: TGCGCCAGCAGCTTGGGCAAACCCCAGTGGTACGAGCAGTACTTC. It yields the protein CASSLGKPQWYEQYF. Complete variable domain (other parts from reference TRBV5-1 and TRBJ2-7): KAGVTQTPRYLIKTRGQQVTLSCSPISGHRSVSWYQQTPGQGLQFLFEYFSETQRNKGNFPGRFSGRQFSNSRSEMNVSTLELGDSALYLCASSLGKPQWYEQYFGPGTRLTVT.